This record covers a single TCR beta chain. Its antigen is unknown. This sample is part of a study of regulatory T cells in long-lasting Graves disease. Across the whole study: Over 5 years of antithyroid drugs with positive TSH receptor antibodies was taken to mean persistent Graves' disease. Overall study results and limits: TRBV28, TRBJ1-2 and TRBJ2-5 were segments that persistent disease favored.

iRepertoire HTBI primers and Arm-PCR of CDR3 regions built TCR beta libraries. TCRdb re-called the multiplex PCR reads through MiXCR, storing one row per CDR3 protein. This table holds 700,000 or so distinct CDR3 sequences, roughly 30% found once. Time point in this sample: persistent/refractory GD, antithyroid drugs over 5 years with positive TRAb. RNA extracted from PBMCs served as the sequencing template. Germline values: CDR1 SQVTM, CDR2 ANQGSEA. The CDR3 contains 11 residues. The receptor comes from a female donor with Graves disease. Specimen: peripheral blood mononuclear cells (PBMCs), collected when the disease was refractory, from a patient treated with antithyroid drugs. The gene calls are TRBV29-1 and TRBJ1-1; the D is unclear. The CDR3 reads CSGWWNTEAFF. CDR3 DNA: TGCAGTGGGTGGTGGAACACTGAAGCTTTCTTT.